Listed here are 2 T cell receptor beta chains from one sample, sequenced in a study of T-cell reconstitution after alpha-beta-depleted transplantation in children. The TCRbeta library incorporated unique molecular identifiers. MiXCR was run by TCRdb on the PCR reads, yielding one entry per CDR3 protein. The repertoire holds about 110,000 distinct CDR3 sequences, with 10% as singletons. Here the sequenced sample was PBMCs from the stem cell graft donor, taken from the stem cell graft. The receptors shown here come from a human donor who donated a stem cell graft to a child with acute lymphoblastic leukemia.

This clonotype was seen ten or more times. The V and J genes are TRBV7-8 and TRBJ1-5; 7 bases align to TRBD1. The V gene end was trimmed by 5 bases and the J gene end by 3 bases; junction bases not matched to a gene: 7. This CDR3 is built from 15 residues. CDR1 is SGHVS, CDR2 FQNEAQ, per germline. Here the CDR3 reads CASSQGGSTNQPQHF. Written as DNA, the CDR3 is TGTGCCAGCAGCCAGGGGGGTTCAACCAATCAGCCCCAGCATTTT.

With regard to this clonotype: Possible read error: a much larger clone is one base away. This chain connects TRBV5-5 to TRBJ2-6; perhaps TRBD1 as D (5 bases). Per the germline V gene, CDR1 is SGHKS and CDR2 is YYEKEE (reference sequence). The CDR3 has 14 amino acids. The CDR3 region has the DNA TGTGCCAGCGTCGGAGACTCTGGGGCCAACGGCCTGACTTTC. It codes for CASVGDSGANGLTF. The full variable domain, with the rest looked up from reference TRBV5-5 and TRBJ2-6, is DAGVTQSPTHLIKTRGQQVTLRCSPISGHKSVSWYQQVLGQGPQFIFQYYEKEERGRGNFPDRFSARQFPNYSSELNVNALLLGDSALYLCASVGDSGANGLTFGAGSRLTVL.